Detailed here is one T cell receptor (beta chain). Antigen unknown. PCR amplification relied on 60 Vbeta primers (plus 13 Jbeta primers). The data were produced by immunoSEQ multiplex PCR, yet TCRdb's version contains in-frame clones alone and is incomplete. The data contain roughly 170,000 clones, roughly 80% of them singletons. The data belong to a study of cytomegalovirus exposure and HLA in healthy donors. Study outcomes and limitations: HLA-A and HLA-B allele assignments for most subjects were reportedly predicted accurately using TCR beta sequences.

The CDR3 extends over 14 amino acids. The V end lost 3 bases, the J end lost 11 bases, and 14 bases lay between the germline ends. Germline lookup yields CDR1 MDHEN and CDR2 SYDVKM. The chain combines TRBV28 with TRBJ1-6; no firm D call. This receptor was taken from a man aged 25-45 years in good health and CMV-seronegative. Sequencing was carried out using PBMCs. Written as DNA, the CDR3 is TGTGCCAGCAGTTTCAGAGGCGACCGTCCACCCCTCCACTTT. This gives the protein CASSFRGDRPPLHF.